The 27 T cell receptor beta chains below come from one sample, sequenced in a study of cytomegalovirus exposure and HLA in healthy donors. The protocol was immunoSEQ multiplex PCR, while the TCRdb copy is restricted to in-frame clones and leaves out a portion. Here the sample spans around 350,000 clones, around 86% being singletons. The sample taken for sequencing was PBMCs. These receptors originate from a woman between 18 and 29 years old in good health and CMV-seronegative.

With respect to this clone: At the DNA level, this CDR3 is encoded by other sequences in the same sample as well. The CDR3 here is CASSLSRGGEQYF. The CDR3, as DNA: TGTGCCAGCAGTTTGTCAAGGGGGGGAGAGCAGTACTTC. The chain has TRBV27 and TRBJ2-7; D is perhaps TRBD2 (7 bases). CDR3 length equals 13 residues. CDR1 and CDR2 from the germline V gene are MNHEY and SMNVEV (reference sequence). With 3 bases removed from V and 7 bases from J, the gap between germline ends came to 13 bases.

The chain links TRBV9 to TRBJ1-4, with a tentative D call TRBD1 (5 bases). Trimming removed 7 bases at V and 8 bases at J, with 12 bases between. The CDR3 has 12 residues. From germline, CDR1 is SGDLS and CDR2 YYNGEE. CDR3 nucleotide sequence: TGTGCCAGCTCCCCCGGGGGGGAAAAACTGTTTTTT. Protein product: CASSPGGEKLFF.

This clone was recorded only once. The chain links TRBV7-2 to TRBJ2-4; TRBD2 agrees at 14 bases. This CDR3 contains 15 residues. Germline CDR1 SGHTA, CDR2 FQGNSA. After removal of 1 base from V and 14 bases from J, the junction contained 7 bases not matched to a gene. As DNA, the CDR3 is TGTGCCAGCAGCTTAGGACTAGCGGGAGGGCCCGGGAAGTACTTC. Translating gives CASSLGLAGGPGKYF.

This chain links TRBV7-9 with TRBJ2-7, with 7 bases fitting TRBD1. This CDR3 has 13 amino acids. Trimming took 5 bases from V and 5 from J; bases not matched to a gene: 6. The germline V gene encodes CDR1 SEHNR and CDR2 FQNEAQ (reference sequence). CDR3 sequence reads: CASSLTGRNEQYF. DNA of the CDR3: TGTGCCAGCAGCCTGACAGGGCGCAACGAGCAGTACTTC.

The rearrangement joins TRBV2 to TRBJ2-1; 14 nucleotides align to TRBD2. After removal of 9 bases from V and 5 bases from J, the junction contained 6 bases not matched to a gene. The CDR3 consists of 15 residues. Germline CDR1 and CDR2: SNHLY and FYNNEI. CDR3 protein: CARGTSGSINNEQFF. CDR3 coding DNA: TGTGCCAGGGGGACTAGCGGGAGTATCAACAATGAGCAGTTCTTC.

This clone has only a few counts. V gene TRBV19 combines with J gene TRBJ1-3, with a tentative D call TRBD1 (5 bases). The CDR3 is 14 residues long. The V gene lost 3 bases and the J gene lost 4 bases, with 10 bases spanning the gap. The germline CDR1 and CDR2 sequences are LNHDA and SQIVND (reference sequence). Written as DNA, the CDR3 is TGTGCCAGTAGTATGGCGCGGGGGGGAAACACCATATATTTT. Translated, it gives CASSMARGGNTIYF.

V usage is TRBV6-1 and J usage is TRBJ2-1; 7 bases are a match to TRBD1. Germline V CDR1 and CDR2: MNHNS, SASEGT. The CDR3 loop spans 18 amino acids. V lost 4 bases to trimming and J lost 8 bases; unmatched junction nucleotides: 20. The DNA for the CDR3 is TGTGCCAGCAGTGTCTACATGGCCCAGGGGGTGCTTGCGGATGAGCAGTTCTTC. It translates to CASSVYMAQGVLADEQFF.

CDR3 sequence reads: CASSLAISGPNEQFF. In nucleotides, the CDR3 is TGCGCCAGCAGCTTGGCGATTAGCGGCCCCAATGAGCAGTTCTTC. The J gene is TRBJ2-1, the V gene TRBV5-1; weak D call: TRBD2 (6 bases). Trimming removed 0 bases at V and 6 bases at J, with 13 bases between. The germline gives CDR1 SGHRS, CDR2 YFSETQ. The CDR3 runs to 15 residues.

V is TRBV6-5 and J is TRBJ1-6; 7 bases line up with TRBD1. This CDR3 has 14 residues. The J segment lost 7 bases and the V segment lost 6 bases, leaving 6 bases of the junction unmatched. From germline, CDR1 is MNHEY and CDR2 SVGAGI. Here the CDR3 DNA reads TGTGCCAGCAGATCCGGGACAGAAAATTCACCCCTCCACTTT. Translating gives CASRSGTENSPLHF.

A note on this clone: The junction differs from germline at one of its ends, possibly a read error. V gene TRBV27 combines with J gene TRBJ2-2; tentative D call: TRBD2 (5 bases). Germline assignment: CDR1 MNHEY and CDR2 SMNVEV (reference sequence). The CDR3 runs to 14 residues. The DNA for the CDR3 is TGTGCCAGCAGTTCTCGACCTTACACCGGGGAGTTGTTTTTT. Its protein product is CASSSRPYTGELFF.

The genes are TRBV28 and TRBJ1-2; D may be TRBD1 (6 bases). CDR3 size: 13 residues. Trimming removed 7 bases at V and 4 bases at J, with 13 bases between. Per germline, CDR1 MDHEN and CDR2 SYDVKM. CDR3 loop: CASIADRSYGYTF. CDR3 bases: TGTGCCAGCATCGCCGACAGGTCCTATGGCTACACCTTC.

V gene TRBV2 combines with J gene TRBJ2-7, with 11 bases matching TRBD1. This CDR3 spans 12 amino acids. Germline-derived CDR1 and CDR2 are SNHLY and FYNNEI. Germline trimming cut 6 bases from V and 6 bases from J; bases unmatched to any gene: 1. The CDR3 DNA reads TGTGCCAGCAGGGGACAGGGGGTCGAGCAGTACTTC. This sequence encodes CASRGQGVEQYF.

The rearrangement joins TRBV14 to TRBJ2-5; TRBD1 agrees at 10 bases. From germline, CDR1 is SGHDN and CDR2 FVKESK. The CDR3 spans 15 residues. The junction had 7 bases not matched to a gene; V was cut back by 4 bases and J by 5 bases. The CDR3 here is CASSPGQGEWETQYF. CDR3 nucleotide sequence: TGTGCCAGCAGCCCCGGACAGGGGGAATGGGAGACCCAGTACTTC.

V and J are TRBV4-1 and TRBJ2-7, with 14 bases lining up with TRBD2. The CDR3 has 16 amino acids. The germline gives CDR1 MGHRA, CDR2 YSYEKL. The V segment lost 2 bases and the J segment 6 bases; nucleotides outside the gene matches: 6. In DNA form, the CDR3 reads TGCGCCAGCAGCCAACCGGGGACTAGCGGGAGTGTCGAGCAGTACTTC. It is translated as CASSQPGTSGSVEQYF.

CDR3 DNA sequence: TGTGCCAGCAGCGGGACAGGGGGCGGCGGTCAGCCCCAGCATTTT. Translation gives CASSGTGGGGQPQHF. This chain links TRBV27 with TRBJ1-5, with TRBD1 identical over 12 bases. V trimming: 6 bases; J trimming: 6 bases; junction bases outside the gene matches: 6. Looked up from germline, CDR1 is MNHEY and CDR2 is SMNVEV (reference sequence). The CDR3 has 15 residues.

This chain links TRBV27 with TRBJ2-3, with no clear D. The length of the CDR3 is 15 residues. With 2 bases removed from V and 0 bases from J, the gap between germline ends came to 9 bases. Germline CDR1 reads MNHEY; CDR2 reads SMNVEV (reference sequence). For the CDR3, the DNA is TGTGCCAGCAGTTTAGGAGCCTCTAGCACAGATACGCAGTATTTT. Protein sequence: CASSLGASSTDTQYF.

This clone has more than one count but fewer than ten. The chain is built from TRBV28 and TRBJ1-1; the D is unclear. This CDR3 region has 14 residues. Germline loops: CDR1 MDHEN, CDR2 SYDVKM. Trimming left V 2 bases short and J 7 bases short, with 14 bases between. The CDR3 spells CASSLGTGGIEAFF. The CDR3, as DNA: TGTGCCAGCAGTTTAGGCACCGGAGGTATTGAAGCTTTCTTT.

The rearrangement joins TRBV27 to TRBJ2-1; 10 bases line up with TRBD1. The CDR3 covers 14 residues. Germline CDR1 MNHEY, CDR2 SMNVEV (reference sequence). Trimming at V came to 6 bases and at J to 10 bases, leaving 9 bases not matched to a gene. CDR3 amino acids: CASSWGTGDREQFF. In nucleotides, the CDR3 is TGTGCCAGCAGCTGGGGGACAGGGGATCGAGAGCAGTTCTTC.

The chain couples TRBV11-2 to TRBJ2-7; D gene ambiguous. From germline, CDR1 is SGHAT and CDR2 FQNNGV. This CDR3 is 13 amino acids long. V shed 1 base and J shed 0 bases, with 4 bases lying between them. CDR3 coding DNA: TGTGCCAGCAGCTTAGTAGTCTCCTACGAGCAGTACTTC. This sequence encodes CASSLVVSYEQYF.

V usage is TRBV28 and J usage is TRBJ2-2; tentative D call: TRBD1 (6 bases). Per the germline V gene, CDR1 is MDHEN and CDR2 is SYDVKM. This CDR3 contains 16 residues. Trimming shortened V by 7 bases and J by 3 bases, and 18 bases separated the two germline ends. CDR3 coding DNA: TGTGCCAGCAAAGGGGTAGGGGGAAGTGACACCGGGGAGCTGTTTTTT. Translated, it gives CASKGVGGSDTGELFF.

The chain combines TRBV5-4 with TRBJ1-2; the D is unclear. The CDR3 totals 12 residues. Deletions cut 3 bases from V and 4 bases from J, with 7 bases between. Germline V CDR1 and CDR2: SGHNT, YYREEE (reference sequence). The DNA for the CDR3 is TGTGCCAGCAGCTGGGAGGCCTATGGCTACACCTTC. It yields the protein CASSWEAYGYTF.

The chain couples TRBV2 to TRBJ2-3; 9 bases line up with TRBD2. The CDR3 runs to 17 residues. Germline V gives CDR1 SNHLY, CDR2 FYNNEI. V lost 6 bases, J lost 5 bases, and 15 bases stayed unmatched. The CDR3 coding sequence is TGTGCCAGCAGCCGAACGGAGTTGGTAGCGGGGGAAGATACGCAGTATTTT. Translation gives CASSRTELVAGEDTQYF.

This chain joins TRBV27 and TRBJ1-2, with D maybe TRBD1 (6 bases). Per germline, CDR1 MNHEY and CDR2 SMNVEV (reference sequence). Trimming took off 7 bases at V and 8 bases at J, with 11 bases between the two ends. The CDR3 contains 11 residues. The CDR3 coding sequence is TGTGCCAGCACTGGGGGCAGGGGCTACACCTTC. Its translation is CASTGGRGYTF.

V usage is TRBV4-2 and J usage is TRBJ1-2; weak D call: TRBD1 (6 bases). Germline values: CDR1 LGHNA, CDR2 YNFKEQ. Trimming pared 2 bases from V and 5 bases from J, leaving 12 bases between. The CDR3 sequence is 14 residues long. Written as DNA, the CDR3 is TGTGCCAGCAGCCAACAAGGGGGGGGATATGGCTACACCTTC. As protein: CASSQQGGGYGYTF.

The genes are TRBV28 and TRBJ2-3, with D possibly matching TRBD2 (5 bases). Deletions cut 5 bases from V and 1 base from J, with 19 bases between. CDR3 length: 17 amino acids. Per the germline V gene, CDR1 is MDHEN and CDR2 is SYDVKM. CDR3 DNA sequence: TGTGCCAGCAGTGGACGAGTTTGGACTCCAGGCACAGATACGCAGTATTTT. Its protein product is CASSGRVWTPGTDTQYF. The whole variable domain, remainder taken from reference TRBV28 and TRBJ2-3, is DVKVTQSSRYLVKRTGEKVFLECVQDMDHENMFWYRQDPGLGLRLIYFSYDVKMKEKGDIPEGYSVSREKKERFSLILESASTNQTSMYLCASSGRVWTPGTDTQYFGPGTRLTVL.

V usage is TRBV6-5 and J usage is TRBJ2-2, with no clear D. Deletions cut 5 bases from V and 5 bases from J, with 9 bases between. CDR1 MNHEY and CDR2 SVGAGI come from the germline V gene. The CDR3 runs 13 residues. The DNA for the CDR3 is TGTGCCAGCAGTCTCCCGGGTACCGGGGAGCTGTTTTTT. Translated, it gives CASSLPGTGELFF.

The chain couples TRBV7-8 to TRBJ2-7; 10 bases fit TRBD1. The CDR3 sequence is 16 residues long. The ends lost 5 bases at V and 4 bases at J; junction bases unmatched: 11. Germline CDR1 reads SGHVS; CDR2 reads FQNEAQ. The CDR3 here is CASSPIRDRGMYEQYF. The CDR3 bases are TGTGCCAGCAGCCCCATACGGGACAGGGGTATGTACGAGCAGTACTTC. Drawing the rest from reference TRBV7-8 and TRBJ2-7, the complete variable domain is GAGVSQSPRYKVAKRGQDVALRCDPISGHVSLFWYQQALGQGPEFLTYFQNEAQLDKSGLPSDRFFAERPEGSVSTLKIQRTQQEDSAVYLCASSPIRDRGMYEQYFGPGTRLTVT.